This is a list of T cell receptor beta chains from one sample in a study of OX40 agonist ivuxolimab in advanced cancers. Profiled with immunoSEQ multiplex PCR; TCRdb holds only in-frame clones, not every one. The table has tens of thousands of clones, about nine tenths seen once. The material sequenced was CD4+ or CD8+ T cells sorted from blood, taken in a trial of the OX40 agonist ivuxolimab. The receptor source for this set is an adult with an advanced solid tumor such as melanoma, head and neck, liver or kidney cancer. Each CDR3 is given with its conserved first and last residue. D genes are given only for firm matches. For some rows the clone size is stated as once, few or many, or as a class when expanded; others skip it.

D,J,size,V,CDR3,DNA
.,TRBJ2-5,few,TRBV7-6,CASTQHGEDDTQYF,TGTGCCAGCACCCAGCACGGGGAAGACGATACCCAGTACTTC
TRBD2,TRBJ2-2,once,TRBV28,CASSLVREGGELFF,TGTGCCAGCAGTTTGGTCAGGGAGGGCGGGGAGCTGTTTTTT
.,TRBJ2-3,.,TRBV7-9,CASSAQGSADTQYF,TGTGCCAGCAGCGCACAGGGTTCTGCAGATACGCAGTATTTT
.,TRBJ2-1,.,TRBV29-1,CSVEESSAGADEQFF,TGCAGCGTTGAAGAGAGCTCGGCAGGGGCAGATGAGCAGTTCTTC
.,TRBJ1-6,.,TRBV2,CASSSGQYNSPLHF,TGTGCCAGCAGCTCCGGACAGTATAATTCACCCCTCCACTTT
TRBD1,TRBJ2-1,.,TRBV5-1,CASRGIPRTDRENYNEQFF,TGCGCCAGCAGGGGTATACCCAGGACAGACAGGGAAAACTACAATGAGCAGTTCTTC
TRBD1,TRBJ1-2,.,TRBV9,CASSDPGGGAWTYGYTF,TGTGCCAGCAGCGACCCAGGGGGGGGCGCTTGGACCTATGGCTACACCTTC
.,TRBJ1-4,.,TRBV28,CASSPGQTTTNEKLFF,TGTGCCAGCAGCCCTGGACAGACGACAACTAATGAAAAACTGTTTTTT
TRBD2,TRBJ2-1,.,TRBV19,CASSISTGGPAANEQFF,TGTGCCAGTAGTATCAGTACGGGAGGGCCGGCAGCCAATGAGCAGTTCTTC
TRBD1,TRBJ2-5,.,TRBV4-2,CASSLRDRGQETQYF,TGTGCCAGCAGCCTACGGGACAGGGGGCAAGAGACCCAGTACTTC
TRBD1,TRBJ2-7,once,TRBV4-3,CASSQDRGSYEQYF,TGCGCCAGCAGCCAAGACAGGGGGTCCTACGAGCAGTACTTC
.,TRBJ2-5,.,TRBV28,CASRMTTYQETQYF,TGTGCCAGCAGGATGACGACGTACCAAGAGACCCAGTACTTC
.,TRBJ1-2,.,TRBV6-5,CASSYSTLVNYGYTF,TGTGCCAGCAGTTACTCCACCCTCGTTAACTATGGCTACACCTTC
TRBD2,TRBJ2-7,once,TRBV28,CASRSSGSPYEQYF,TGTGCCAGTCGATCTAGCGGGTCCCCCTACGAGCAGTACTTC
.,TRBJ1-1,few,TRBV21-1,CASGQQGMNTEAFF,TGTGCCAGCGGACAACAGGGCATGAACACTGAAGCTTTCTTT
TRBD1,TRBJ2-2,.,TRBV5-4,CASSPRTGVGELFF,TGTGCCAGCAGCCCCAGGACAGGGGTCGGGGAGCTGTTTTTT
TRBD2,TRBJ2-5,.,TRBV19,CASSIFWAGGGDETQYF,TGTGCCAGTAGTATCTTCTGGGCTGGCGGGGGGGACGAGACCCAGTACTTC
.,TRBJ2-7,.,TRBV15,CATSRASGRSYEQYF,TGTGCCACCAGCAGAGCATCTGGCAGGTCCTACGAGCAGTACTTC
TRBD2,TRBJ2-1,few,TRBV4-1,CASSHGTSTYNEQFF,TGCGCCAGCAGCCACGGGACTAGCACCTACAATGAGCAGTTCTTC
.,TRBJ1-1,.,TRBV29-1,CSATENTEAFF,TGCAGCGCTACCGAGAACACTGAAGCTTTCTTT
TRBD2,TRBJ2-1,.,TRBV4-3,CASSQEGLALSSNEQFF,TGCGCCAGCAGCCAAGAGGGACTAGCCCTTAGTAGCAATGAGCAGTTCTTC
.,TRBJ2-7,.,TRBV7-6,CASSLGGTATKQYF,TGTGCCAGCAGCTTAGGGGGGACCGCGACGAAGCAGTACTTC
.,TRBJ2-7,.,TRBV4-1,CASSQDLGTYEQYF,TGCGCCAGCAGCCAAGATCTAGGGACCTACGAGCAGTACTTC
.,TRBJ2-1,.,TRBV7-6,CASSLENYYNEQFF,TGTGCCAGCAGCTTAGAGAACTACTACAATGAGCAGTTCTTC
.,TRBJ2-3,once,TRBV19,CASSLGLNQQYF,TGTGCCAGTAGTTTAGGTCTGAACCAACAGTATTTT
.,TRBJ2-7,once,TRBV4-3,CASSTRDGAYEQYF,TGCGCCAGCAGCACTCGGGACGGAGCCTACGAGCAGTACTTC
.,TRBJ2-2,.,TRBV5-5,CASSYLIQETGELFF,TGTGCCAGCAGTTACCTCATTCAGGAGACCGGGGAGCTGTTTTTT
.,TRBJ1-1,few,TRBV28,CASREVPGSEAFF,TGTGCCAGCAGGGAGGTTCCGGGATCTGAAGCTTTCTTT
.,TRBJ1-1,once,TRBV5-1,CASSFINTGSSEAFF,TGCGCCAGCAGCTTCATTAATACAGGGTCGAGTGAAGCTTTCTTT
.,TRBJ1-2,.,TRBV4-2,CASSQVGERRYGYTF,TGTGCCAGCAGCCAAGTCGGGGAGCGCCGCTATGGCTACACCTTC
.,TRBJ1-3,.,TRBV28,CASSLVFSGNTIYF,TGTGCCAGCAGTTTGGTCTTCTCTGGAAACACCATATATTTT
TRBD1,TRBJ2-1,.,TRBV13,CASSFRDRQTGEQFF,TGTGCCAGCAGCTTCCGGGACAGGCAGACTGGTGAGCAGTTCTTC
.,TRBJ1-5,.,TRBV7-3,CASSRIVYSNQPQHF,TGTGCCAGCAGCCGGATAGTCTATAGCAATCAGCCCCAGCATTTT
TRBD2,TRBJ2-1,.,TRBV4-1,CASSKRSSLAGANEQFF,TGCGCCAGCAGCAAAAGATCAAGTCTAGCGGGGGCCAATGAGCAGTTCTTC
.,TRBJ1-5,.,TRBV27,CASSPGGNQPQHF,TGTGCCAGCAGTCCAGGGGGCAATCAGCCCCAGCATTTT
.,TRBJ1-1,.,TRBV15,CATSGSTNTEAFF,TGTGCCACCAGCGGTAGTACGAACACTGAAGCTTTCTTT
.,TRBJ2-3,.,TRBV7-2,CASSLGAGFTDTQYF,TGTGCCAGCAGCTTAGGAGCGGGCTTCACAGATACGCAGTATTTT
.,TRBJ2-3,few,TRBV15,CATSRDEIDTQYF,TGTGCCACCAGCAGAGATGAGATAGATACGCAGTATTTT
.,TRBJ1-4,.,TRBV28,CASRVQDSNEKLFF,TGTGCCAGCAGGGTGCAGGACTCTAATGAAAAACTGTTTTTT
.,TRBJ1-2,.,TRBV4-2,CASSQGAYYGYTF,TGTGCCAGCAGCCAAGGGGCTTACTATGGCTACACCTTC
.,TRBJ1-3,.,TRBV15,CATSRDRSNTIYF,TGTGCCACCAGCAGAGATCGCAGCAACACCATATATTTT
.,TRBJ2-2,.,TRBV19,CASSPGPGGVNTGELFF,TGTGCCAGTAGTCCGGGTCCAGGAGGGGTGAACACCGGGGAGCTGTTTTTT
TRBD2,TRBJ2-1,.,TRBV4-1,CASSQVGLAGGRYNEQFF,TGCGCCAGCAGCCAAGTTGGGCTAGCGGGAGGGAGATACAATGAGCAGTTCTTC
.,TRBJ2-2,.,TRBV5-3,CARFAPFGPEKNTGELFF,TGTGCCAGATTCGCCCCTTTCGGTCCAGAAAAGAACACCGGGGAGCTGTTTTTT
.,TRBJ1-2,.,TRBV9,CASSPGSGQTYGYTF,TGTGCCAGCAGCCCCGGGTCGGGACAAACCTATGGCTACACCTTC
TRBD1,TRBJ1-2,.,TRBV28,CASSLRPRTGVGGYTF,TGTGCCAGCAGTCTCCGACCAAGGACAGGGGTAGGTGGCTACACCTTC
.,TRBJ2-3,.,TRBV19,CASSIFGNGASTDTQYF,TGTGCCAGTAGTATATTCGGAAATGGGGCTAGCACAGATACGCAGTATTTT